This T cell receptor beta chain stems from a study of T cell repertoires in cytomegalovirus infection. Of note for this clonotype: No antigen is known for it.

Using its own MiXCR run on the reads, TCRdb lists one record per CDR3 protein. The sample comprises under 450,000 distinct CDR3 sequences, just under 35% of which are singletons, and roughly 14% rests with the top ten. Sequences were derived from cultured PBMCs, sampled from culture after CMV antigen stimulation. This TCR was recovered from a human donor in good health (CMV status not recorded). Some clones in this sample may be carry-over from other donors' samples.

CDR3 in amino acids: CASSLASPGGPRGVDTQYF. The DNA for the CDR3 is TGTGCCAGCAGCTTAGCGTCCCCGGGAGGGCCTCGCGGAGTAGATACGCAGTATTTT. V and J are TRBV7-9 and TRBJ2-3, with 8 bases fitting TRBD2. V shed 0 bases and J 5 bases; nucleotides not matched to a gene: 16. CDR1 and CDR2 from the germline V gene are SEHNR and FQNEAQ (reference sequence). The CDR3 covers 19 residues.